The rows below give T cell receptor beta chains drawn from one sample of a study of cytomegalovirus exposure and HLA in healthy donors. TCRdb's table, derived via immunoSEQ multiplex PCR, lists solely in-frame clones and lacks some. The table lists some 57,000 clones, about 57% of them singletons. Sample: PBMCs. The receptors stem from a human donor in good health. The CDR3 runs from the conserved cysteine through the conserved F or W. A D gene is named only where the DNA matches it firmly. Not every row has a clone size; where given, it reads once, few, many or a size class.

V	size	D	J	DNA	CDR3
TRBV18	few	.	TRBJ1-3	TGTGCCAGCTCACCACGGGCAGGGAAAGGATCTGGAAACACCATATATTTT	CASSPRAGKGSGNTIYF
TRBV7-3	.	.	TRBJ2-1	TGTGCCAGCAGTCCCTCCGGGCAGGGAAACAATGAGCAGTTCTTC	CASSPSGQGNNEQFF
TRBV30	.	TRBD2	TRBJ2-7	TGTGCCTGGAGGGCCGCGGGAGCGGGGGGAATTTACGAGCAGTACTTC	CAWRAAGAGGIYEQYF
TRBV10-3	.	.	TRBJ2-7	TGTGCCATCAGTGAGTCTACGGTTTCCAACGAGCAGTACTTC	CAISESTVSNEQYF
TRBV5-6	once	TRBD1	TRBJ1-2	TGTGCCAGCAGCCCGGACAGGAACTATGGCTACACCTTC	CASSPDRNYGYTF
TRBV27	.	.	TRBJ2-3	TGTGCCAGCAGTTTCAGACTGGGCACAGATACGCAGTATTTT	CASSFRLGTDTQYF
TRBV7-6	few	TRBD2	TRBJ2-7	TGTGCCAGCAGCTTAGCGGCAGGGAGGGAAGGCGAGCAGTACTTC	CASSLAAGREGEQYF
TRBV7-8	.	TRBD1	TRBJ1-2	TGTGCCAGCAGCTTAGCGGCCGGGACAGGTGAGGGCTACACCTTC	CASSLAAGTGEGYTF
TRBV7-9	.	.	TRBJ2-1	TGTGCCAGCAGCTTAACGGATGAGCAGTTCTTC	CASSLTDEQFF
TRBV6-5	.	.	TRBJ2-7	TGTGCCAGCAGTGCCGACAGGTCACACCTCTACGAGCAGTACTTC	CASSADRSHLYEQYF
TRBV4-3	many	.	TRBJ1-1	TGCGCCAGCAGCCAAGACAGGGCCAACACTGAAGCTTTCTTT	CASSQDRANTEAFF
TRBV7-8	.	.	TRBJ1-5	TGTGCCAGCAGCTTAGGTGCGGGCCGTCAGCCCCAGCATTTT	CASSLGAGRQPQHF
TRBV7-2	.	.	TRBJ1-2	TGTGCCAGCAGCCCCCAACCCGGGATGAAAGGGGGTGGCTACACCTTC	CASSPQPGMKGGGYTF
TRBV5-5	few	.	TRBJ1-5	TGTGCCAGCAGCTTCCGGGAGGATCAGCCCCAGCATTTT	CASSFREDQPQHF
TRBV7-2	.	.	TRBJ1-5	TGTGCCAGCAGCTTAACGACAGGTCCTCATCAGCCCCAGCATTTT	CASSLTTGPHQPQHF
TRBV27	.	TRBD1	TRBJ1-2	TGTGCCAGCAGTTTATCGAGGGGACAGTCGATTTATGGCTACACCTTC	CASSLSRGQSIYGYTF